These 20 T cell receptor beta chains came from one sample sequenced in a study of T cell clones after liver transplantation. Profiled with immunoSEQ multiplex PCR; TCRdb holds only in-frame clones, not every one. In the table there are 55,000 to 75,000 clones, nearly 95% of which are singletons. This sample comprised CD4+ T cells from blood, obtained roughly 25 months after liver transplant. These receptors were collected from a human patient who received a liver transplant. The graft donor may account for some of the T cells.

The rearrangement uses TRBV28 and TRBJ2-7; tentative D call: TRBD2 (7 bases). Trimming shortened V by 5 bases and J by 2 bases, and 16 bases separated the two germline ends. The CDR3 has 15 amino acids. The V gene's germline CDR1 is MDHEN and CDR2 SYDVKM. CDR3 region: CASSQPAGATYEQYF. In DNA, the CDR3 is TGTGCCAGCAGTCAACCCGCGGGGGCCACCTACGAGCAGTACTTC.

The chain carries TRBV7-2 and TRBJ2-1; no definite D call. V was cut by 0 bases and J by 5 bases, with 11 bases left in between. Germline V gives CDR1 SGHTA, CDR2 FQGNSA. The CDR3 has 15 amino acids. Here the CDR3 DNA reads TGTGCCAGCAGCTTAGCCACTGGGGTGAACAATGAGCAGTTCTTC. Translation gives CASSLATGVNNEQFF.

This chain joins TRBV19 and TRBJ2-3, with D maybe TRBD1 (6 bases). Germline values: CDR1 LNHDA, CDR2 SQIVND (reference sequence). The CDR3 runs 16 residues. Trimming stripped 6 bases from V and 2 bases from J, with 18 bases between. For the CDR3, the DNA is TGTGCCAGTAGGGACCGTTTCCAGGGGACCACAGATACGCAGTATTTT. Residues: CASRDRFQGTTDTQYF.

The chain has TRBV11-2 and TRBJ1-3; the D is unclear. The CDR3 runs to 15 residues. Germline V gene lookup returns CDR1 SGHAT and CDR2 FQNNGV. V lost 1 base to trimming and J lost 0 bases, with 7 bases between them. The CDR3 spells CASSLVLTSGNTIYF. CDR3 nucleotides: TGTGCCAGCAGCTTAGTACTGACCTCTGGAAACACCATATATTTT.

This clone was seen a few times. V and J are TRBV28 and TRBJ1-2; 7 nucleotides match TRBD1. This CDR3 comprises 13 residues. CDR1 and CDR2 from the germline V gene are MDHEN and SYDVKM. J lost 5 bases, V lost 8 bases, and 8 bases had no gene match. The CDR3 loop is CASVTGTEYGYTF. The CDR3 region has the DNA TGTGCCAGCGTAACCGGGACAGAGTATGGCTACACCTTC.

J is TRBJ2-2 and V is TRBV4-3, with D unresolved. The CDR3 runs 14 residues. The germline V gene has CDR1 LGHNA and CDR2 YSLEER. V was pared by 0 bases and J by 3 bases, with 5 bases between. CDR3 bases: TGCGCCAGCAGCCAAGATTTCTACACCGGGGAGCTGTTTTTT. Its protein product is CASSQDFYTGELFF.

This rearrangement joins TRBV2 to TRBJ1-2, with TRBD1 matching over 7 bases. This CDR3 spans 14 amino acids. The germline gives CDR1 SNHLY, CDR2 FYNNEI. The V segment lost 7 bases and the J segment 4 bases; nucleotides outside the gene matches: 9. The CDR3 here is CASTQDRSSYGYTF. CDR3 DNA sequence: TGTGCCAGCACCCAGGACAGGTCCTCCTATGGCTACACCTTC.

This chain joins TRBV7-2 and TRBJ2-5, with 7 positions matching TRBD2. The CDR3 has 16 amino acids. From germline, CDR1 is SGHTA and CDR2 FQGNSA. Trimming took 5 bases from V and 4 from J; bases not matched to a gene: 13. The CDR3 nucleotides read TGTGCCAGCAGCCCCTCCGGGAGGCCCCGGGTAGAGACCCAGTACTTC. It specifies CASSPSGRPRVETQYF.

The gene calls are TRBV5-5 and TRBJ1-2; 7 bases align to TRBD1. The V gene end was trimmed by 0 bases and the J gene end by 3 bases; junction bases not matched to a gene: 5. This CDR3 has 15 residues. Looked up from germline, CDR1 is SGHKS and CDR2 is YYEKEE (reference sequence). The CDR3 coding sequence is TGTGCCAGCAGCTTGGTTGGACAGGTAGACTATGGCTACACCTTC. Residues: CASSLVGQVDYGYTF.

V and J are TRBV2 and TRBJ1-2; 7 bases are shared with TRBD1. With 4 bases clipped from V and 1 base from J, the junction kept 6 bases outside the gene matches. In germline, CDR1 is SNHLY, CDR2 FYNNEI. This CDR3 region has 15 residues. CDR3 region: CASSVVGQINYGYTF. The CDR3 DNA is TGTGCCAGCAGTGTCGTGGGACAGATTAACTATGGCTACACCTTC.

The genes are TRBV7-3 and TRBJ2-1; 12 bases are a match to TRBD1. Unmatched junction bases numbered 6, after V lost 5 bases and J lost 7 bases. The CDR3 sequence is 15 residues long. Looked up from germline, CDR1 is SGHTA and CDR2 is FQGTGA. CDR3 coding DNA: TGTGCCAGCAGCCCAGGGACAGGGGGCTGGAATGAGCAGTTCTTC. Its protein is CASSPGTGGWNEQFF.

This clone was seen just once. The chain combines TRBV27 with TRBJ2-1; 10 bases agree with TRBD1. V lost 7 bases to trimming and J lost 6 bases; unmatched junction nucleotides: 9. Germline CDR1 MNHEY, CDR2 SMNVEV (reference sequence). The CDR3 length is 15 residues. This CDR3 reads CASTRTGGNGNEQFF. CDR3 DNA sequence: TGTGCCAGCACTCGGACAGGGGGTAATGGCAATGAGCAGTTCTTC.

The CDR3 sequence is CAWKFGGQGPSKTDTQYF. The CDR3 DNA is TGTGCCTGGAAATTTGGGGGACAGGGGCCGTCGAAGACAGATACGCAGTATTTT. The chain is built from TRBV30 and TRBJ2-3, with TRBD1 identical over 10 bases. The CDR3 runs 18 residues. J was trimmed by 3 bases and V by 4 bases; bases with no gene match: 16. Germline V CDR1 and CDR2: GTSNPN, SVGIG (reference sequence).

The chain uses TRBV29-1 and TRBJ2-7, with TRBD2 identical over 8 bases. This CDR3 comprises 15 residues. Germline assignment: CDR1 SQVTM and CDR2 ANQGSEA. With 5 bases clipped from V and 4 bases from J, the junction kept 13 bases outside the gene matches. CDR3 residues: CSVKFYSGTEYEQYF. CDR3 coding DNA: TGCAGCGTTAAATTCTATAGCGGGACGGAATACGAGCAGTACTTC.

This chain joins TRBV7-2 and TRBJ2-7, with D possibly matching TRBD2 (9 bases). The CDR3 length is 17 residues. V gave up 1 base and J gave up 4 bases, with 20 bases separating them. Germline CDR1 SGHTA, CDR2 FQGNSA. The CDR3 region has the DNA TGTGCCAGCAGCTTAGACGGGCTAGCGGGACAGGTATACGAGCAGTACTTC. It encodes CASSLDGLAGQVYEQYF.

The chain has TRBV5-6 and TRBJ2-7; 7 bases match TRBD1. This CDR3 is 13 amino acids long. Germline V gene lookup returns CDR1 SGHDT and CDR2 YYEEEE. After removal of 5 bases from V and 4 bases from J, the junction contained 6 bases not matched to a gene. CDR3: CASSRDRKYEQYF. The CDR3 DNA reads as TGTGCCAGCAGTCGGGACAGAAAATACGAGCAGTACTTC. The variable domain in full, with the rest retrieved from reference TRBV5-6 and TRBJ2-7, is DAGVTQSPTHLIKTRGQQVTLRCSPKSGHDTVSWYQQALGQGPQFIFQYYEEEERQRGNFPDRFSGHQFPNYSSELNVNALLLGDSALYLCASSRDRKYEQYFGPGTRLTVT.

The chain uses TRBV27 and TRBJ1-1; D is perhaps TRBD1 (5 bases). Germline assignment: CDR1 MNHEY and CDR2 SMNVEV (reference sequence). Trimming pared 3 bases from V and 6 bases from J, leaving 14 bases between. The CDR3 runs 14 residues. The CDR3 DNA is TGTGCCAGCAGTTTTGGGAACCGGGACGCTGAAGCTTTCTTT. Translating gives CASSFGNRDAEAFF.

This clone came up once. The chain uses TRBV5-1 and TRBJ2-7; 10 bases match TRBD1. This CDR3 comprises 12 residues. Trimming at V came to 7 bases and at J to 6 bases, leaving 4 bases not matched to a gene. Germline-derived CDR1 and CDR2 are SGHRS and YFSETQ. The CDR3 loop is CASAGTGAEQYF. The DNA for the CDR3 is TGCGCCAGCGCCGGGACAGGGGCCGAGCAGTACTTC. The full variable domain, in which reference TRBV5-1 and TRBJ2-7 provide the parts outside the CDR3, is KAGVTQTPRYLIKTRGQQVTLSCSPISGHRSVSWYQQTPGQGLQFLFEYFSETQRNKGNFPGRFSGRQFSNSRSEMNVSTLELGDSALYLCASAGTGAEQYFGPGTRLTVT.

The J gene is TRBJ2-2, the V gene TRBV19; 7 bases line up with TRBD2. The V segment lost 3 bases and the J segment 7 bases; nucleotides outside the gene matches: 8. The CDR3 extends over 15 amino acids. Germline V gene data show CDR1 as LNHDA and CDR2 as SQIVND (reference sequence). CDR3: CASSILAATGGELFF. The DNA for the CDR3 is TGTGCCAGTAGTATCCTAGCGGCTACCGGCGGGGAGCTGTTTTTT.

The chain carries TRBV9 and TRBJ1-3; TRBD1 might be the D (5 bases). The CDR3 has 17 residues. Germline V lookup: CDR1 SGDLS, CDR2 YYNGEE. With 2 bases removed from V and 0 bases from J, the gap between germline ends came to 15 bases. The CDR3 DNA follows: TGTGCCAGCAGCGTTTGTTGTAAGGGGTTCTCTGGAAACACCATATATTTT. It encodes CASSVCCKGFSGNTIYF.